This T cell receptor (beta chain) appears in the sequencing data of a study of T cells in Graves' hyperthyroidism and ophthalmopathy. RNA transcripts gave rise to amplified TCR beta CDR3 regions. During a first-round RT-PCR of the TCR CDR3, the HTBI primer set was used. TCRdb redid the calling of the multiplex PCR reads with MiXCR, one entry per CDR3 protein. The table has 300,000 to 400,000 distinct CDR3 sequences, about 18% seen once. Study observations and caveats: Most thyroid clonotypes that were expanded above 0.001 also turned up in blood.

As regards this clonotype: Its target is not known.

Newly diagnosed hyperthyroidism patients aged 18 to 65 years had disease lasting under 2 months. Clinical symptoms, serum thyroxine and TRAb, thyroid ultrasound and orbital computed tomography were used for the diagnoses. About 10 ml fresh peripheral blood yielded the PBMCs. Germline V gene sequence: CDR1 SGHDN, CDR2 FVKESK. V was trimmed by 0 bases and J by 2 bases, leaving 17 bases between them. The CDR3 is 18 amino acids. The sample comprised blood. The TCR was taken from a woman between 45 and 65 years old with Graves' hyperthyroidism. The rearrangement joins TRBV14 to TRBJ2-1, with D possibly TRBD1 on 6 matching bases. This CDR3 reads CASSQDQWGRIPYNEQFF. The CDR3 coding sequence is TGTGCCAGCAGCCAAGATCAGTGGGGGCGGATCCCCTACAATGAGCAGTTCTTC.